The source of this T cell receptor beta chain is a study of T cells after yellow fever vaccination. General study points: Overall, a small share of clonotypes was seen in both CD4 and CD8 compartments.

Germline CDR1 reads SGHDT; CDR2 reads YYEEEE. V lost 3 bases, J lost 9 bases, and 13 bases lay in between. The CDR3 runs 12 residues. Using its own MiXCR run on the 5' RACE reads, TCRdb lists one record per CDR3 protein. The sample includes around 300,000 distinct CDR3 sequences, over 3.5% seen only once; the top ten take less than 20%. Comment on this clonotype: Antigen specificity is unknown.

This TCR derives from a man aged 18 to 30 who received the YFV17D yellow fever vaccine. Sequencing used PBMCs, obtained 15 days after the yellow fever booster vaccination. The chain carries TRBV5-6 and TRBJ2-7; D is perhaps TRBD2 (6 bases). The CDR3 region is CASSSRRGGQYV. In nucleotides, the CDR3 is TGTGCCAGCAGCTCGAGGCGGGGAGGGCAGTACGTC.